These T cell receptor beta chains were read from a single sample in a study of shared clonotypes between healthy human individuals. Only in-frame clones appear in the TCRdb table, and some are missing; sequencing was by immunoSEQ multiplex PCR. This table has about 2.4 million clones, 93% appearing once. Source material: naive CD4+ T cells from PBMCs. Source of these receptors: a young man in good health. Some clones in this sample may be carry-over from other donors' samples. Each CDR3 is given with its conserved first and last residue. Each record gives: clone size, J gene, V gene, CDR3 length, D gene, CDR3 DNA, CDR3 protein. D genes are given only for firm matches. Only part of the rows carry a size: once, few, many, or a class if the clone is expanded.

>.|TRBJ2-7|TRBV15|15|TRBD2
TGTGCCACCAGCAGGGTACTAGCGGGAGACTACGAGCAGTACTTC
CATSRVLAGDYEQYF
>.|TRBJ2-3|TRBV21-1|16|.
TGTGCCAGCAGAGAACAGGTTGTACTTACCACAGATACGCAGTATTTT
CASREQVVLTTDTQYF
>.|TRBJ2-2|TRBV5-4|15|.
TGTGCCAGCAGCCACAAGGGGCAGTGGACCGGGGAGCTGTTTTTT
CASSHKGQWTGELFF
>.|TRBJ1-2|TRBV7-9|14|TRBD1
TGTGCCAGCAGCCCGGGGACAGGGGCCTATGGCTACACCTTC
CASSPGTGAYGYTF
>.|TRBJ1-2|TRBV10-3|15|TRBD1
TGTGCCATCAGTGAGTTGACAGGGACCTCTCATGGCTACACCTTC
CAISELTGTSHGYTF
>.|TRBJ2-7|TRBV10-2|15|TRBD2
TGCGCCAGCCGAGCGGGAGGGGGTCCCTCCTACGAGCAGTACTTC
CASRAGGGPSYEQYF
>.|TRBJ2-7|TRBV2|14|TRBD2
TGTGCCAGCAGTTACATAGCGGGAGCCTACGAGCAGTACTTC
CASSYIAGAYEQYF
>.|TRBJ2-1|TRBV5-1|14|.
TGCGCCAGCAGCTCAGGGGAATTGGGTGATGAGCAGTTCTTC
CASSSGELGDEQFF
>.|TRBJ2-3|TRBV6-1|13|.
TGTGCCAGCAGTGAAGGACTCACAGATACGCAGTATTTT
CASSEGLTDTQYF
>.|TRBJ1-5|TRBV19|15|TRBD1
TGTGCCAGTAGTACGAGGACAGGTACCCATCAGCCCCAGCATTTT
CASSTRTGTHQPQHF
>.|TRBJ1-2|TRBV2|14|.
TGTGCCAGCAGTGTTTTCGCAGGGGCCACCACTTACACCTTC
CASSVFAGATTYTF
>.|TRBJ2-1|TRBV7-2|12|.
TGTGCCAGCAGTCAGCTTCTCTATGAGCAGTTCTTC
CASSQLLYEQFF
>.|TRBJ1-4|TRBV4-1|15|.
TGCGCCAGCAGCCAAGATTTTAGGACTAATGAAAAACTGTTTTTT
CASSQDFRTNEKLFF
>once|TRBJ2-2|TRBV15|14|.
TGTGCCACCAGCAGAGATCTTACCCCCAGGGAGCTGTTTTTT
CATSRDLTPRELFF